This T cell receptor beta chain derives from a study of blood T cell repertoires in COVID-19. The wider study: Acute and convalescent COVID-19 samples came from the United States, Italy and Spain. PBMCs, B-cell-depleted T cells, or T cells were the source of the cDNA or gDNA that made up the material.

Per the original data handling: Quantification of nucleated cells was approximated via reference gene primer amplification. Here immunoSEQ multiplex PCR was the method, and the copy in TCRdb shows in-frame clones only, minus some. Clone size and the V and J calls come from that table; the DNA yielded D and trimming. Of around 220,000 clones listed, 85% to 90% are singletons. Patients at the Seattle site were enrolled during active infection and followed longitudinally. The CDR3 totals 14 residues. Per germline, CDR1 MNHEY and CDR2 SVGAGI. Trimming removed 4 bases from V and 4 bases from J; junction bases left unmatched: 5.

The clonotype was recovered from a woman between 50 and 59 years old with COVID-19, enrolled during active disease. This sequence joins TRBV6-5 and TRBJ2-7; 9 bases agree with TRBD1. The sequenced material came from peripheral blood. The CDR3 region has the DNA TGTGCCAGCAGTTTAGACAGGGGGTCTTACGAGCAGTACTTC. Its protein is CASSLDRGSYEQYF.